This T cell receptor (beta chain) was sequenced in a study of cytomegalovirus exposure and HLA in healthy donors. The CDR3 covers 14 residues. Germline V gene data show CDR1 as SGHRS and CDR2 as YFSETQ. With V trimmed by 0 bases and J by 7 bases, 3 bases remained unmatched. This table comes from immunoSEQ multiplex PCR, and its TCRdb copy is limited to in-frame clones, with some not included. The sample lists 100,000 to 120,000 clones; roughly nine tenths were seen once. From the 120-subject validation cohort, which was separate from the roughly 630-subject first cohort, the donors were drawn. As regards this clone: Its cognate antigen is unknown.

Study findings and constraints: The listing of fewer than 200 TCR beta chains classed them as cytomegalovirus-associated. In the 120 validation repertoires, about 94% of cluster scores exceeded 0, per a later analysis. Specificity of three CMV-associated chains for CMV antigens was verified in vitro.

The TCR comes from a woman between 18 and 29 years old in good health and CMV-seronegative. The J gene is TRBJ2-4, the V gene TRBV5-1, with 8 bases aligning to TRBD1. The sequencing input was PBMCs. The CDR3 reads CASSLDRGSNIQYF. CDR3 DNA: TGCGCCAGCAGCTTGGACAGGGGGAGCAACATTCAGTACTTC.